Listed here are 14 T cell receptor beta chains from one sample, sequenced in a study of early T cells in non-severe SARS-CoV-2 infection. One entry per CDR3 protein results from TCRdb running MiXCR on the 5' RACE reads. Altogether fewer than 35,000 distinct CDR3 sequences are present, roughly 5.7% being singletons, with the ten largest covering approximately 6.1%. The specimen was whole blood. These receptors all stem from an adult who was a healthcare worker with PCR-confirmed SARS-CoV-2 infection or an uninfected control (not recorded which).

The chain carries TRBV20-1 and TRBJ2-3; D possibly corresponds to TRBD2 (6 bases). Germline CDR1 and CDR2: DFQATT and SNEGSKA (reference sequence). This CDR3 contains 15 residues. The V gene lost 0 bases and the J gene lost 0 bases, with 10 bases spanning the gap. The CDR3 nucleotides are TGCAGTGCTAGAGATCTAGGGACTAGCACAGATACGCAGTATTTT. As protein: CSARDLGTSTDTQYF.

Many counts were recorded for this clonotype. The chain uses TRBV7-9 and TRBJ2-3; D is unresolved. This CDR3 contains 15 residues. Trimming pared 5 bases from V and 6 bases from J, leaving 18 bases between. Germline CDR1 and CDR2: SEHNR and FQNEAQ (reference sequence). The CDR3 region is CASSPSTRPGDTQYF. The CDR3 coding sequence is TGTGCCAGCAGCCCCTCGACGCGACCTGGGGATACGCAGTATTTT. Full variable domain (outside the CDR3, taken from reference TRBV7-9 and TRBJ2-3): DTGVSQNPRHKITKRGQNVTFRCDPISEHNRLYWYRQTLGQGPEFLTYFQNEAQLEKSRLLSDRFSAERPKGSFSTLEIQRTEQGDSAMYLCASSPSTRPGDTQYFGPGTRLTVL.

In its sample, this clonotype was seen a few times. The V and J genes are TRBV27 and TRBJ2-2; 9 bases map to TRBD1. The CDR3 consists of 14 residues. Germline-derived CDR1 and CDR2 are MNHEY and SMNVEV (reference sequence). V lost 3 bases, J lost 8 bases, and 4 bases stayed unmatched. Here the CDR3 reads CASSFRQGGGELFF. As DNA, the CDR3 is TGTGCCAGCAGTTTTCGACAGGGGGGAGGGGAGCTGTTTTTT.

This clonotype was found many times. The CDR3 DNA reads as TGCAGTGCACTTTCCCAGGGAAATTATAATTCACCCCTCCACTTT. Its protein product is CSALSQGNYNSPLHF. The V and J genes are TRBV20-1 and TRBJ1-6; tentative D call: TRBD1 (5 bases). CDR3 length: 15 amino acids. The germline V gene encodes CDR1 DFQATT and CDR2 SNEGSKA (reference sequence). The V and J ends lost 6 bases and 4 bases respectively, with 16 bases between them.

The chain uses TRBV2 and TRBJ2-7; 8 bases fit TRBD2. Trimming removed 0 bases from V and 4 bases from J; junction bases left unmatched: 5. CDR1 SNHLY and CDR2 FYNNEI come from the germline V gene. The CDR3 is 15 residues long. CDR3 in DNA: TGTGCCAGCAGTGAAGCGAAGCGGGAGATATACGAGCAGTACTTC. Translation: CASSEAKREIYEQYF.

This clonotype was seen many times. The chain employs TRBV2 and TRBJ2-2; 7 nucleotides agree with TRBD2. CDR3 length: 14 residues. Germline V gene data show CDR1 as SNHLY and CDR2 as FYNNEI. V shed 6 bases and J 6 bases; nucleotides not matched to a gene: 7. The CDR3 reads CASSETSSAGELFF. CDR3 in DNA: TGTGCCAGCAGCGAGACTAGCTCGGCCGGGGAGCTGTTTTTT.

This clonotype has at least ten counts. The CDR3 DNA reads TGTGCCAGCAGTGAACTAGCGGGAGCCCTATACAATGAGCAGTTCTTC. Its protein is CASSELAGALYNEQFF. The chain recombines TRBV2 with TRBJ2-1; TRBD2 matches 10 bases. This CDR3 spans 16 amino acids. The trim removed 2 bases at V and 4 bases at J, leaving 5 bases unmatched. Looked up from germline, CDR1 is SNHLY and CDR2 is FYNNEI.

The chain is built from TRBV28 and TRBJ2-2; 7 bases align to TRBD2. J gave up 4 bases and V 4 bases, and 6 bases lay outside the gene matches. CDR1 MDHEN and CDR2 SYDVKM come from the germline V gene. This CDR3 comprises 15 residues. CDR3: CASSSWAGATGELFF. CDR3 nucleotide sequence: TGTGCCAGCAGTTCATGGGCGGGAGCCACCGGGGAGCTGTTTTTT.

This clonotype has a handful of counts. This chain connects TRBV12-3 or TRBV12-4 to TRBJ2-5, with 8 bases aligning to TRBD1. Trimming took 5 bases from V and 4 from J; bases not matched to a gene: 3. The CDR3 is 13 residues long. CDR3 nucleotide sequence: TGTGCCAGCAGTACCGGGACAGGAGAGACCCAGTACTTC. It codes for CASSTGTGETQYF.

The V call is TRBV12-3 or TRBV12-4, the J call TRBJ2-1; no reliable D call. CDR3 size: 14 residues. V dropped 7 bases and J dropped 0 bases, with 10 bases sitting between them. CDR3 coding DNA: TGTGCCAGCACTGTGGGCAGCTCCTACAATGAGCAGTTCTTC. The encoded protein is CASTVGSSYNEQFF.

In its sample, this clonotype was seen a few times. This sequence joins TRBV28 and TRBJ1-1, with TRBD1 matching 7 bases. Germline V gene data show CDR1 as MDHEN and CDR2 as SYDVKM. The V segment lost 6 bases and the J segment 5 bases; nucleotides outside the gene matches: 9. The CDR3 loop spans 14 amino acids. CDR3 DNA: TGTGCCAGCAGGGAAACAGGGGAGGTAACTGAAGCTTTCTTT. It specifies CASRETGEVTEAFF.

This clonotype was recorded a few times. The chain couples TRBV7-9 to TRBJ2-1; D unresolved. The germline V and J ends were trimmed by 1 base and 0 bases, with 7 bases remaining between them. This CDR3 spans 15 amino acids. CDR1 and CDR2 from the germline V gene are SEHNR and FQNEAQ (reference sequence). In DNA form, the CDR3 reads TGTGCCAGCAGCTTAGAGGGAAGCTCCTACAATGAGCAGTTCTTC. Translated: CASSLEGSSYNEQFF.

V gene TRBV5-1 combines with J gene TRBJ1-2; D remains ambiguous. The V end was cut by 3 bases, the J end by 4 bases, with 10 bases between. The CDR3 spans 13 residues. Germline V CDR1 and CDR2: SGHRS, YFSETQ. The CDR3 loop is CASSSDSSYGYTF. The CDR3 DNA follows: TGCGCCAGCAGCTCGGATAGTAGCTATGGCTACACCTTC.

There are a few counts of this clonotype. This chain joins TRBV7-8 and TRBJ2-4, with D maybe TRBD2 (7 bases). The germline V gene has CDR1 SGHVS and CDR2 FQNEAQ. The length of the CDR3 is 19 residues. The ends were cut back, 5 bases at V and 0 bases at J, with 23 bases in the middle. This chain's CDR3 is CASSPSSGRGALAKNIQYF. The CDR3 DNA is TGTGCCAGCAGCCCCTCTAGTGGGAGGGGGGCTTTAGCCAAAAACATTCAGTACTTC.